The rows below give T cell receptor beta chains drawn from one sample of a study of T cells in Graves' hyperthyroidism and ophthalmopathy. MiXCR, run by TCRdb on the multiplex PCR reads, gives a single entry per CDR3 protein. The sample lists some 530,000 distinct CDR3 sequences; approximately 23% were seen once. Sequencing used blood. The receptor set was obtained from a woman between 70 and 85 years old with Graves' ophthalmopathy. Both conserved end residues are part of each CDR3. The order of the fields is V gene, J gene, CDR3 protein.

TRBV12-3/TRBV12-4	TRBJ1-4	CASSYRGRGEKLFF
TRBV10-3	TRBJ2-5	CAISGTGRETQYF
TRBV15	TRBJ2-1	CATSRGVSGSRDEQFF
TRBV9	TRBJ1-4	CASSEIGGKLFF
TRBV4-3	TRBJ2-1	CASSQEGFVLEQFF
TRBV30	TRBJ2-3	CAWGKGDTQYF
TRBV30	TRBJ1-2	CAWSPQASYGYTF
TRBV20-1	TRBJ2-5	CSPDRGRSGQETQYF
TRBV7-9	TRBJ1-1	CASSLAQGGATANTEALF
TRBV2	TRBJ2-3	CASSGLAGEYTQYF
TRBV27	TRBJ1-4	CASSHTGGKLFF
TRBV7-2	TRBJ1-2	CASSSNRDGYTF
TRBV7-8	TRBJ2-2	CASSLAAANTGELFF
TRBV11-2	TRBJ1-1	CASSWSGSEAFF
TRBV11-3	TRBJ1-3	CASSLTVNLAGAGNTIYF
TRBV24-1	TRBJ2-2	CATSDLGGPNTGELFF
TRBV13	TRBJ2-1	CASSISGGYNEQFF
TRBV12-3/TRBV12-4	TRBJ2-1	CASSSSLASQFF
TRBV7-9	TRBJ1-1	CASSSDFTEAFF
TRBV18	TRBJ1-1	CASSPDTNTEAFF
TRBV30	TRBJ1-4	CAWSIRGRRNEKLFF
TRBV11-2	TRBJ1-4	CASSFGGTPTNEKLFF
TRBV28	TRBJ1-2	CASISGGGYGYTF
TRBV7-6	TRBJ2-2	CATRRDRASGELFF
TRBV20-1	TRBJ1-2	CSAGGTGGDGYTF
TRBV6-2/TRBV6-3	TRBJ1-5	CASSPRTGVKSNQPQHF
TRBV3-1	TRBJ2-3	CATMAGTGKSDTQYF
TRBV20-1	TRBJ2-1	CSARDVSGSSNEQFF
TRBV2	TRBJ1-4	CASILGGRANEKLFF
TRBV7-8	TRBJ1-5	CASSFSRGMYSNQPQHF
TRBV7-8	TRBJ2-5	CASEWGPTPETQYF
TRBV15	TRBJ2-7	CATSGIAGEQYF
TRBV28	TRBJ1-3	CASSSPNRSGNTIYF
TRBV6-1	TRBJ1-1	CASRPKAGGAEAFF
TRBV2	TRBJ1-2	CASKWTGGYGYTF
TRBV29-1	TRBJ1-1	CSGAWRGQDTEAFF
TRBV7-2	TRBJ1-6	CASSLIGSPGLSPLHF
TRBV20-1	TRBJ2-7	CSANTYEQYF
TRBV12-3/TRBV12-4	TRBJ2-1	CASSPNAGAYNEQFF
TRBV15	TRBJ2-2	CATNRRATGELFF
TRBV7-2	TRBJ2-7	CASSLFTLATSYEQYF
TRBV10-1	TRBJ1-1	CASSGFGGEGKVMRTEAFF
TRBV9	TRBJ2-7	CASSVYPRDEQYF
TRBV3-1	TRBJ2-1	CASSLRLAGGSNEQFF
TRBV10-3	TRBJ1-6	CAILGGTNSPLHF
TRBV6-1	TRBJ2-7	CASRRPPGQGGEQYF
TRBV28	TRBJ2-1	CASSLGEQFF
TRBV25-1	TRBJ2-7	CASSASGYVYEQYF
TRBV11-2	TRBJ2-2	CASSPLERFWTGELFF
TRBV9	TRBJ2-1	CASSVGAGGGEQFF
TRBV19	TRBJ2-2	CASSTSGDTGELFF